The entry that follows covers one T cell receptor beta chain sequence. The antigen is unknown. The germline V gene encodes CDR1 SGHDT and CDR2 YYEEEE. This CDR3 contains 15 residues. With 3 bases clipped from V and 7 bases from J, the junction kept 8 bases outside the gene matches. This sample is part of a study of identical twins. General study findings and limits: Twins showed weaker excess sharing in their beta out-of-frame sequences. Memory repertoires showed no such pattern, whereas abundant cord blood beta clonotypes carried fewer insertions.

Addition of a universal primer site occurred through template switching, and cDNA carried unique molecular identifiers. TCRdb analysed the 5' RACE reads with MiXCR anew, one entry per CDR3 protein. The table includes approximately 220,000 distinct CDR3 sequences, about 7.5% detected once. These data were also filed under a second study, of yellow fever vaccine responses in identical twins. Per that study: After vaccination, twins' T cell response reportedly seemed partly convergent, partly personalized.

This sequence was found in a woman aged 18-30 years in good health. This chain links TRBV5-6 with TRBJ1-4, with 8 positions matching TRBD1. Sequences were obtained from memory (CD45RO+) T cells sorted from blood. CDR3 protein: CASSSSSGTGEKLFF. The CDR3 bases are TGTGCCAGCAGCTCGAGCTCCGGGACAGGTGAAAAACTGTTTTTT.